This TCR beta chain was retrieved from a study of T cell responses to AZD1222 COVID-19 vaccine. Study information: Pooling was applied to second doses at about 4 or about 12 weeks.

A remark on this clone: No antigen is known for it.

Profiled with immunoSEQ multiplex PCR; TCRdb holds only in-frame clones, not every one. The sample includes about 120,000 clones, about 90% seen only once; the top ten take 1.5% to 2%. Findings of the study overall: Increases in Spike-specific TCR breadth and depth were seen after two AZD1222 doses.

The receptor was isolated from an adult in good health. This material consisted of peripheral blood, taken on day 0 of AZD1222 vaccination.

CDR3 bases: TGTGCCAGCAGTTCGGGACAGGGGACTGAAGCTTTCTTT. It is translated as CASSSGQGTEAFF. The genes are TRBV12-3 or TRBV12-4 and TRBJ1-1; TRBD1 matches at 10 bases. Trimming took 4 bases from V and 5 from J; bases not matched to a gene: 1. The CDR3 has 13 residues.